Listed below are T cell receptor beta chains from one sample, sequenced in a study of OX40 agonist ivuxolimab in advanced cancers. Only in-frame clones appear in the TCRdb table, and some are missing; sequencing was by immunoSEQ multiplex PCR. The table has some 64,000 clones, 75% to 95% seen once. The material was CD4+ or CD8+ T cells sorted from blood, obtained in a trial of the OX40 agonist ivuxolimab. The receptors stem from an adult with an advanced solid tumor such as melanoma, head and neck, liver or kidney cancer. The CDR3 runs from the conserved cysteine through the conserved F or W. D genes are given only for firm matches. Clone size is not always given. Where it is, it says once, few, many or a class for expanded clones.

TRBJ2-5 | - | TRBV7-3 | - | TGTGCCAGCAGCTTAGCAGGTGGCGGGATAGAGACCCAGTACTTC | CASSLAGGGIETQYF
TRBJ2-5 | - | TRBV4-1 | TRBD2 | TGCGCCAGCAGCCAAGGGGCTAGCGGGATACGGCAAGAGACCCAGTACTTC | CASSQGASGIRQETQYF
TRBJ2-3 | - | TRBV19 | - | TGTGCCAGCGGGTTGGTCGGGCAGGATACAGATACGCAGTATTTT | CASGLVGQDTDTQYF
TRBJ2-2 | - | TRBV11-2 | - | TGTGCCAGCAGCTTAGTGGGCACCGGGGAGCTGTTTTTT | CASSLVGTGELFF
TRBJ1-3 | - | TRBV9 | - | TGTGCCAGCAGCTCCGGAGGGCCAGGCAACTCTGGAAACACCATATATTTT | CASSSGGPGNSGNTIYF
TRBJ2-1 | - | TRBV9 | TRBD2 | TGTGCCAGCAGCGCTGGGACTAGCGGGAGGCATGAGCAGTTCTTC | CASSAGTSGRHEQFF
TRBJ2-5 | - | TRBV19 | - | TGTGCCAGTAGTCTCCCTCAGGGTACGGGAGAGACCCAGTACTTC | CASSLPQGTGETQYF
TRBJ1-2 | - | TRBV28 | - | TGTGCCAGCAGTTTGCCAGGGGCTTATGGCTACACCTTC | CASSLPGAYGYTF
TRBJ2-1 | - | TRBV2 | TRBD1 | TGTGCCAGTAGGACAGGGCGGAATGAGCAGTTCTTC | CASRTGRNEQFF
TRBJ2-7 | once | TRBV19 | - | TGTGCCAGTAGTACCGCCGGAGGATTCTCCTACGAGCAGTACTTC | CASSTAGGFSYEQYF
TRBJ1-5 | - | TRBV2 | - | TGTGCCAGCAGTGATGGAAATCAGCCCCAGCATTTT | CASSDGNQPQHF
TRBJ2-6 | - | TRBV5-5 | - | TGTGCCAGCAGCTTGGGAGGGCTTGGGGCCAACGTCCTGACTTTC | CASSLGGLGANVLTF
TRBJ1-1 | - | TRBV5-4 | TRBD1 | TGTGCCAGCAGCGGAAAGACAGGGAGAGATGAAGCTTTCTTT | CASSGKTGRDEAFF
TRBJ1-2 | - | TRBV7-9 | TRBD1 | TGTGCCAGCAGCAGACGGGGGACAGGCACGTATGGCTACACCTTC | CASSRRGTGTYGYTF
TRBJ2-1 | - | TRBV19 | - | TGTTCCAGCGGTACCTACAATGAGCAGTTCTTC | CSSGTYNEQFF
TRBJ2-7 | - | TRBV10-3 | TRBD2 | TGTGCCACTAAAACCGGGACTAGGAATATTTACGAGCAGTACTTC | CATKTGTRNIYEQYF
TRBJ2-1 | - | TRBV5-4 | TRBD1 | TGTGCCAGCAGCTCCCGGGACAGGGACAATGAGCAGTTCTTC | CASSSRDRDNEQFF
TRBJ1-2 | once | TRBV11-3 | - | TGTGCCAGCAGCTTACCCTCAAGGACACGACCAGTGGGGACCTATGGCTACACCTTC | CASSLPSRTRPVGTYGYTF
TRBJ1-1 | - | TRBV28 | TRBD1 | TGTGCCAGCAGGCTTCTCGGGACAGGGCATATGAACACTGAAGCTTTCTTT | CASRLLGTGHMNTEAFF
TRBJ2-1 | - | TRBV5-1 | TRBD2 | TGCGCCAGCAGCTTGGGACTAGCGGGGTACGATGAGCGGTTCTTC | CASSLGLAGYDERFF
TRBJ2-3 | once | TRBV5-1 | - | TGCGCCAGCAGCTTGGCCGCCCCCATCTCGGTCGATACGCAGTATTTT | CASSLAAPISVDTQYF
TRBJ2-5 | - | TRBV10-3 | TRBD2 | TGTGCCATCAGTGATAGCGGGAGGGCCGGGGAGACCCAGTACTTC | CAISDSGRAGETQYF
TRBJ2-6 | - | TRBV7-2 | - | TGTGCCAGCAGCTTAAGGATTCCTGGGGCCAACGTCCTGACTTTC | CASSLRIPGANVLTF
TRBJ2-1 | - | TRBV5-1 | - | TGCGCCAGCAGCTTGCGGAGCGCATCCTACAATGAGCAGTTCTTC | CASSLRSASYNEQFF
TRBJ1-1 | - | TRBV11-1 | - | TGTGCCAGCAGCTTAGCGGCCAGCATGAACACTGAAGCTTTCTTT | CASSLAASMNTEAFF
TRBJ1-3 | - | TRBV28 | - | TGTGCCAGCAGTTTATTTCCTACAGCGACCTCTGGAAACACCATATATTTT | CASSLFPTATSGNTIYF
TRBJ2-7 | - | TRBV11-2 | - | TGTGCCAGCAGTCCCAGGAGCTACGAGCAGTACTTC | CASSPRSYEQYF
TRBJ2-3 | - | TRBV19 | TRBD1 | TGTGCCACTAAGCCCCGACAGGGTACAGATACGCAGTATTTT | CATKPRQGTDTQYF
TRBJ2-4 | once | TRBV19 | - | TGTGCCAGTAGGATCGACGGCAAAAACATTCAGTACTTC | CASRIDGKNIQYF
TRBJ2-3 | - | TRBV6-1 | - | TGTGCCAGCAGTGAGTGGAGGGCGAATACGCAGTATTTT | CASSEWRANTQYF
TRBJ2-3 | - | TRBV7-2 | TRBD2 | TGTGCCAGCAGCGTCTGGACTAGCGGGAGCGGTGATACGCAGTATTTT | CASSVWTSGSGDTQYF